The T cell receptor beta chain under discussion was sequenced for a study of blood T cell repertoires in COVID-19. Overall study: The origin of the acute and convalescent COVID-19 samples was the United States, Italy and Spain. T cells, B-cell-depleted T cells, or PBMCs supplied cDNA or gDNA.

The ends lost 5 bases at V and 0 bases at J; junction bases unmatched: 7. The germline gives CDR1 MNHEY, CDR2 SMNVEV (reference sequence). This CDR3 is built from 17 residues. Original processing methods: By means of reference gene primer amplification, nucleated cell counts were estimated. Profiled with immunoSEQ multiplex PCR; TCRdb holds only in-frame clones, not every one. V, J and clone size are taken as reported in that table, and D and trimming were inferred from the DNA itself. Among approximately 190,000 clones listed, roughly 85% were seen once. V usage is TRBV27 and J usage is TRBJ2-6; TRBD1 agrees at 7 bases. Sequencing input: peripheral blood. This clonotype was obtained from a woman in her 30s with acute or convalescent COVID-19. This CDR3 reads CASSHRGVSSGANVLTF. For the CDR3, the DNA is TGTGCCAGCAGTCACAGGGGTGTTAGCTCTGGGGCCAACGTCCTGACTTTC.